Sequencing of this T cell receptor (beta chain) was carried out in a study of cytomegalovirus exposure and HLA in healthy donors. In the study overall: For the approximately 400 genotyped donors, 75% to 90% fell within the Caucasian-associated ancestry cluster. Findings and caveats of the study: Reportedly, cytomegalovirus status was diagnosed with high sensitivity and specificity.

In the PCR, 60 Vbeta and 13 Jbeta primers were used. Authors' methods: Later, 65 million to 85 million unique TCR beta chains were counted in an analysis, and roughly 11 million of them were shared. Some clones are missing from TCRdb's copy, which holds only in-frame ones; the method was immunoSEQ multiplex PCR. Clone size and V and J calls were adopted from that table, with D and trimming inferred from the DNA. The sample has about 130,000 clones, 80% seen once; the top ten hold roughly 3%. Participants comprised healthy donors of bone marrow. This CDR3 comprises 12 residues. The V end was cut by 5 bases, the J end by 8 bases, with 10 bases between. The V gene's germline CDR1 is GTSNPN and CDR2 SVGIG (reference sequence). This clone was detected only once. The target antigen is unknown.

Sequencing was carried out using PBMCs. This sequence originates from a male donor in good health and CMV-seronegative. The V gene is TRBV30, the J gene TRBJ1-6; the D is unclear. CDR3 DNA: TGTGCCTGGGACGCTCGGGATTCACCCCTCCACTTT. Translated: CAWDARDSPLHF.